This TCR beta chain derives from a study of T cell repertoires in cytomegalovirus infection. TCRdb ran MiXCR on the reads and lists one entry per CDR3 protein. The table lists roughly 310,000 distinct CDR3 sequences, 17% of them singletons, with 12% in the top ten. This CDR3 has 13 residues. Germline values: CDR1 MDHEN, CDR2 SYDVKM. The germline V and J ends were trimmed by 8 bases and 11 bases, with 21 bases remaining between them. This clonotype was picked up a small number of times. Input material: PBMCs. This rearrangement joins TRBV28 to TRBJ1-1; possible D gene TRBD1, 6 bases. The receptor's source is a human donor in good health (CMV status not recorded). Some clones in this sample may be carry-over from other donors' samples. CDR3 amino acids: CASANRAPEFAFF. The CDR3 DNA follows: TGTGCCAGCGCCAACAGGGCACCCGAGTTTGCTTTCTTT.